A single sample is the source of the 20 T cell receptor beta chains below, sequenced in a study of PD-1 blockade in classical Hodgkin lymphoma (dated by TCRdb to the early 2020s). Per the publication, the time point label means: cycle 1 day 1 (C1D1), immediately before nivolumab initiation. Relapse after autologous stem cell transplantation had occurred in all trial patients, and cohorts A, B and C were distinguished by prior brentuximab vedotin exposure. Libraries were made using the immunoSEQ multiplex PCR assay. TCRdb re-hosts the immuneACCESS table, in-frame sequences only. Its copies lack some clones; in the studies checked, an unresolved V gene accounts for under half of them, and the cause for the rest is not known. This sample comprises roughly 11,000 clones, 70% to 90% of them detected only once. Together, the top ten hold around 30% of the sample. The source material was peripheral blood mononuclear cells (PBMCs), sampled at baseline. Source of these receptors: a human donor with classical Hodgkin lymphoma.

This clone was counted a single time. The rearrangement uses TRBV15 and TRBJ1-1; D unresolved. The germline CDR1 and CDR2 sequences are LNHNV and YYDKDF (reference sequence). The CDR3 has 13 residues. The V and J ends lost 0 bases and 1 base respectively, with 3 bases between them. The CDR3 reads CATSREGNTEAFF. In nucleotides, the CDR3 is TGTGCCACCAGCAGAGAAGGGAACACTGAAGCTTTCTTT.

The chain uses TRBV5-1 and TRBJ2-2; 15 bases map to TRBD2. Germline trimming cut 7 bases from V and 6 bases from J; bases unmatched to any gene: 16. The CDR3 has 19 amino acids. Germline V gives CDR1 SGHRS, CDR2 YFSETQ. CDR3: CASQYHSRTSGGAAGELFF. The CDR3 DNA reads as TGCGCCAGCCAATACCACTCGCGGACTAGCGGGGGGGCCGCCGGGGAGCTGTTTTTT. The full variable domain, rest sourced from reference TRBV5-1 and TRBJ2-2, is KAGVTQTPRYLIKTRGQQVTLSCSPISGHRSVSWYQQTPGQGLQFLFEYFSETQRNKGNFPGRFSGRQFSNSRSEMNVSTLELGDSALYLCASQYHSRTSGGAAGELFFGEGSRLTVL.

The chain uses TRBV5-1 and TRBJ2-6; 8 bases fit TRBD1. This CDR3 contains 15 residues. After removal of 7 bases from V and 4 bases from J, the junction contained 7 bases not matched to a gene. Germline-derived CDR1 and CDR2 are SGHRS and YFSETQ. CDR3 amino acids: CASGQDRAGANVLTF. The CDR3 DNA reads TGCGCCAGCGGCCAGGACAGGGCGGGGGCCAACGTCCTGACTTTC.

This clone was seen only a few times. The chain combines TRBV10-2 with TRBJ1-2, with 8 bases matching TRBD1. The J segment lost 3 bases and the V segment lost 7 bases, leaving 4 bases of the junction unmatched. This CDR3 is built from 13 residues. Per the germline V gene, CDR1 is WSHSY and CDR2 is SAAADI. The CDR3 sequence is CASTPTGDYGYTF. The DNA for the CDR3 is TGCGCCAGCACCCCGACAGGGGACTATGGCTACACCTTC.

This clone was found once. The chain employs TRBV19 and TRBJ1-1; the match to TRBD1 covers 8 bases. The CDR3 is 13 residues long. Germline V gene sequence: CDR1 LNHDA, CDR2 SQIVND (reference sequence). With V trimmed by 7 bases and J by 11 bases, 12 bases remained unmatched. For the CDR3, the DNA is TGTGCCAGTACCCACTGGGGACAGGACATGGCTTTCTTT. Protein: CASTHWGQDMAFF.

In its sample, this clone was seen a few times. This chain links TRBV28 with TRBJ2-2; D gene uncertain. The CDR3 loop spans 15 amino acids. V was shortened by 7 bases and J by 1 base, with 13 bases between the two germline ends. Germline V gene sequence: CDR1 MDHEN, CDR2 SYDVKM. CDR3 coding DNA: TGTGCCAGCAACCCTACGGCCGGGAACACCGGGGAGCTGTTTTTT. This translates into CASNPTAGNTGELFF.

This rearrangement joins TRBV4-2 to TRBJ1-1; D unclear. Germline V gives CDR1 LGHNA, CDR2 YNFKEQ. The V and J ends lost 0 bases and 1 base respectively, with 9 bases between them. The CDR3 is made up of 15 amino acids. The DNA of the CDR3 is TGTGCCAGCAGCCAAGATAGGGCTTGGAACACTGAAGCTTTCTTT. It translates to CASSQDRAWNTEAFF.

The gene calls are TRBV28 and TRBJ1-4; D call uncertain. This CDR3 is built from 15 residues. The V end lost 6 bases, the J end lost 4 bases, and 15 bases lay between the germline ends. In germline, CDR1 is MDHEN, CDR2 SYDVKM. CDR3 protein: CASRPHSEGNEKLFF. DNA for the CDR3: TGTGCCAGCAGACCTCACTCAGAGGGTAATGAAAAACTGTTTTTT.

V is TRBV28 and J is TRBJ1-1; D uncertain. This CDR3 is 13 amino acids long. The V and J ends lost 2 bases and 1 base respectively, with 5 bases between them. From germline, CDR1 is MDHEN and CDR2 SYDVKM. The CDR3 sequence is CASSLNENTEAFF. Here the CDR3 DNA reads TGTGCCAGCAGTTTAAATGAGAACACTGAAGCTTTCTTT. Filled out from reference TRBV28 and TRBJ1-1, the complete variable domain reads DVKVTQSSRYLVKRTGEKVFLECVQDMDHENMFWYRQDPGLGLRLIYFSYDVKMKEKGDIPEGYSVSREKKERFSLILESASTNQTSMYLCASSLNENTEAFFGQGTRLTVV.

The chain has TRBV5-1 and TRBJ1-4; D may be TRBD1 (5 bases). Looked up from germline, CDR1 is SGHRS and CDR2 is YFSETQ. V lost 2 bases and J 7 bases, leaving 9 bases between the germline ends. This CDR3 contains 13 residues. The CDR3 nucleotides read TGCGCCAGCAGCTTTGGGGCTTTTGAAAAACTGTTTTTT. It is translated as CASSFGAFEKLFF.

The chain employs TRBV15 and TRBJ2-3; 11 nucleotides agree with TRBD2. The V gene end was trimmed by 3 bases and the J gene end by 7 bases; junction bases not matched to a gene: 6. Germline values: CDR1 LNHNV, CDR2 YYDKDF (reference sequence). This CDR3 contains 15 residues. This CDR3 is CATSSNSGRANTQYF. The CDR3 DNA follows: TGTGCCACCAGCAGTAATAGCGGGAGGGCAAATACGCAGTATTTT. The full variable domain, with the rest looked up from reference TRBV15 and TRBJ2-3, is DAMVIQNPRYQVTQFGKPVTLSCSQTLNHNVMYWYQQKSSQAPKLLFHYYDKDFNNEADTPDNFQSRRPNTSFCFLDIRSPGLGDTAMYLCATSSNSGRANTQYFGPGTRLTVL.

The chain carries TRBV30 and TRBJ1-2; 11 positions agree with TRBD1. The germline gives CDR1 GTSNPN, CDR2 SVGIG (reference sequence). J gave up 3 bases and V 0 bases, and 6 bases lay outside the gene matches. The CDR3 length is 16 residues. CDR3 region: CAWSVGQGVWYYGYTF. DNA of the CDR3: TGTGCCTGGAGTGTGGGACAGGGGGTTTGGTACTATGGCTACACCTTC.

The J gene is TRBJ2-7, the V gene TRBV11-2, with 7 bases lining up with TRBD1. V trimming: 0 bases; J trimming: 3 bases; junction bases outside the gene matches: 5. Germline CDR1 SGHAT, CDR2 FQNNGV. The CDR3 contains 15 residues. CDR3 DNA sequence: TGTGCCAGCAGCTTAGAGGTCAGGGGGATCTACGAGCAGTACTTC. Protein product: CASSLEVRGIYEQYF. Full variable domain (remainder filled in from reference TRBV11-2 and TRBJ2-7): EAGVAQSPRYKIIEKRQSVAFWCNPISGHATLYWYQQILGQGPKLLIQFQNNGVVDDSQLPKDRFSAERLKGVDSTLKIQPAKLEDSAVYLCASSLEVRGIYEQYFGPGTRLTVT.

This chain joins TRBV7-2 and TRBJ2-2, with a weak D call TRBD1 (5 bases). CDR3 length: 15 residues. The germline V gene has CDR1 SGHTA and CDR2 FQGNSA. Trimming shortened V by 7 bases and J by 1 base, and 13 bases separated the two germline ends. CDR3 loop: CASKQQGRNTGELFF. The CDR3, as DNA: TGTGCCAGCAAGCAGCAGGGTCGGAACACCGGGGAGCTGTTTTTT.

This sequence joins TRBV5-6 and TRBJ2-1; 7 bases are shared with TRBD2. CDR1 and CDR2 (germline): SGHDT, YYEEEE. The CDR3 covers 18 residues. Trimming took 2 bases from V and 0 from J; bases not matched to a gene: 11. CDR3 protein: CASSFSSGGVSSYNEQFF. Here the CDR3 DNA reads TGTGCCAGCAGCTTTAGTAGTGGGGGGGTGAGCTCCTACAATGAGCAGTTCTTC.

The chain carries TRBV15 and TRBJ2-7, with 9 bases matching TRBD2. CDR3 length equals 16 residues. Germline CDR1 LNHNV, CDR2 YYDKDF (reference sequence). The V and J ends lost 0 bases and 2 bases, in that order; junction bases with no gene match: 5. Here the CDR3 DNA reads TGTGCCACCAGCAGAGATCGGCGGGAGGGGCCCTACGAGCAGTACTTC. Amino acids: CATSRDRREGPYEQYF.

The chain employs TRBV27 and TRBJ1-2; the D is unclear. CDR1 and CDR2 from the germline V gene are MNHEY and SMNVEV (reference sequence). The germline V and J ends were trimmed by 7 bases and 4 bases, with 16 bases remaining between them. There are 14 residues in the CDR3. CDR3 amino acids: CASKLDVTGYGYTF. The CDR3 bases are TGTGCCAGCAAATTGGACGTCACCGGCTATGGCTACACCTTC.

V gene TRBV4-3 combines with J gene TRBJ2-1; TRBD1 might be the D (5 bases). Germline values: CDR1 LGHNA, CDR2 YSLEER. The CDR3 covers 18 residues. Trimming removed 0 bases at V and 3 bases at J, with 18 bases between. The DNA for the CDR3 is TGCGCCAGCAGCCAAGAGGGGCACCACGCGCCGGTCTACAATGAGCAGTTCTTC. Amino acid sequence: CASSQEGHHAPVYNEQFF.

The gene calls are TRBV25-1 and TRBJ2-1; the D is unclear. The CDR3 has 12 residues. The germline V and J ends were trimmed by 5 bases and 6 bases, with 8 bases remaining between them. Germline V CDR1 and CDR2: MGHDK, SYGVNS. CDR3 amino acids: CASSPAVNEQFF. The CDR3 nucleotides read TGTGCCAGCAGTCCCGCTGTCAATGAGCAGTTCTTC.

This clone was picked up one time. The chain links TRBV7-9 to TRBJ2-3; D remains unclear. The V end lost 10 bases, the J end lost 6 bases, and 17 bases lay between the germline ends. The CDR3 loop spans 13 amino acids. Germline values: CDR1 SEHNR, CDR2 FQNEAQ (reference sequence). CDR3 amino acids: CATSLPPSDTQYF. The CDR3 coding sequence is TGTGCCACCTCTCTCCCCCCATCGGATACGCAGTATTTT.